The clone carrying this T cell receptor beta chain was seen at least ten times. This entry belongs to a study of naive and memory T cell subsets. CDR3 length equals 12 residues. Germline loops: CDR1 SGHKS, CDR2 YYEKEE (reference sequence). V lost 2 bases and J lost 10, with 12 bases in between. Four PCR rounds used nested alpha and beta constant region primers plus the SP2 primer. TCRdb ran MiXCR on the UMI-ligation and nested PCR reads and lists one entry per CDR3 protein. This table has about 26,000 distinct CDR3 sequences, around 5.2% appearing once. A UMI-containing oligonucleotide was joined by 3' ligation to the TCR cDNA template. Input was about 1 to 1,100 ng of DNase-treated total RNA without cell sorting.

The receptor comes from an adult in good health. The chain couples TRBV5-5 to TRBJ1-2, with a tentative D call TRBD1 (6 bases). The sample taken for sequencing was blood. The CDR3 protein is CASSFIQGDYTF. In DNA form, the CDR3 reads TGTGCCAGCAGCTTCATACAGGGCGACTACACCTTC.